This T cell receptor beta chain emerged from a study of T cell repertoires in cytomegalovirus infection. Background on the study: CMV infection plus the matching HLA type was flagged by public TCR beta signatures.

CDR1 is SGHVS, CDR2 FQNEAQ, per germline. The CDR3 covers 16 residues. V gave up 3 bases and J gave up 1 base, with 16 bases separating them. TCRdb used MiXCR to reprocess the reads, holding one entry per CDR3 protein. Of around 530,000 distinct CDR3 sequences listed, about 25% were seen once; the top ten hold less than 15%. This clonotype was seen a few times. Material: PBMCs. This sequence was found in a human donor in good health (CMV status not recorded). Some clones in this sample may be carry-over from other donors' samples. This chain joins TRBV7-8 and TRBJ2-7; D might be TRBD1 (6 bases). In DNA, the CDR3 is TGTGCCAGCAGCTTTTCCCATCTCAGGGGATCCTACGAGCAGTACTTC. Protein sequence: CASSFSHLRGSYEQYF.